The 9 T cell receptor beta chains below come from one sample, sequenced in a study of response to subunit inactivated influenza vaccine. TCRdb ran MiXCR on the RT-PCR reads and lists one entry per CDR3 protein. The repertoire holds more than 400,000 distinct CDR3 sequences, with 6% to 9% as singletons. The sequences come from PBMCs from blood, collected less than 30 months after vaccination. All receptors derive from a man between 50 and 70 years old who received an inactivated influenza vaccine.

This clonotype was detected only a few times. CDR3 loop: CASSPLAGGIDTQYF. The CDR3 DNA reads TGCGCCAGCAGCCCGTTAGCGGGGGGAATAGATACGCAGTATTTT. V is TRBV4-3 and J is TRBJ2-3; 10 bases are shared with TRBD2. Germline values: CDR1 LGHNA, CDR2 YSLEER. The CDR3 has 15 amino acids. J gave up 5 bases and V 4 bases, and 6 bases lay outside the gene matches.

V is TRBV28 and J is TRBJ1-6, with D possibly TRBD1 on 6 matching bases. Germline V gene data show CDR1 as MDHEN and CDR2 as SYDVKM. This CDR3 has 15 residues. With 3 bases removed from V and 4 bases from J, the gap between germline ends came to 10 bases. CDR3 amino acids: CASSFNQGYNSPLHF. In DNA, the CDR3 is TGTGCCAGCAGTTTTAATCAGGGGTATAATTCACCCCTCCACTTT.

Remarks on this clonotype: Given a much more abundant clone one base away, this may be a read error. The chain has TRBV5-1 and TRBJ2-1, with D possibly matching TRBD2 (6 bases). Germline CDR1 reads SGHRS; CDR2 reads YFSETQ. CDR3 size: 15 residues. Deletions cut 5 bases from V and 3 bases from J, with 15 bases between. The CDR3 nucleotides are TGCGCCAGCAGTTTAGCGGTGGACATCTACAATGAGCAGTTCTTC. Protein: CASSLAVDIYNEQFF.

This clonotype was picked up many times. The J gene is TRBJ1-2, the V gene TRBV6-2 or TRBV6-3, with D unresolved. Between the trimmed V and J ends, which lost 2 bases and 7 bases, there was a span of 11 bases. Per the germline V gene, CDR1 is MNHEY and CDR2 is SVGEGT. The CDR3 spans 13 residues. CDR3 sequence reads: CASSYVRLGGYTF. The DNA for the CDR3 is TGTGCCAGCAGTTACGTCCGCCTAGGTGGCTACACCTTC.

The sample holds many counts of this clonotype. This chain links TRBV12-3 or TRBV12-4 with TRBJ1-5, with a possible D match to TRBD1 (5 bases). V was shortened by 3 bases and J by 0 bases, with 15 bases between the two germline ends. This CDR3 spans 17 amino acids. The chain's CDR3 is CASSFTGDLYSNQPQHF. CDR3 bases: TGTGCCAGCAGTTTCACAGGAGACCTTTATAGCAATCAGCCCCAGCATTTT.

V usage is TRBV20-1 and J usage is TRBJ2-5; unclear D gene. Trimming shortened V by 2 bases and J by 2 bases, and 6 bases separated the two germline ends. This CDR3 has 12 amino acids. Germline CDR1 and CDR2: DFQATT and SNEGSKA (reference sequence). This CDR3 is CSARRLQETQYF. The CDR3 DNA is TGCAGTGCTAGAAGACTGCAAGAGACCCAGTACTTC.

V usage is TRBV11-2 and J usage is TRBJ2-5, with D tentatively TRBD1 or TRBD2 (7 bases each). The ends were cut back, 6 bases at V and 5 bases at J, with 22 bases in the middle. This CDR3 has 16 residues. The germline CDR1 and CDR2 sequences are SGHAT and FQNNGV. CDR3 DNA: TGTGCCAGCAGTTTGGGGGGGACAGAAATCCTGGAGACCCAGTACTTC. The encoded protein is CASSLGGTEILETQYF. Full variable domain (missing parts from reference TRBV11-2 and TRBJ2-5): EAGVAQSPRYKIIEKRQSVAFWCNPISGHATLYWYQQILGQGPKLLIQFQNNGVVDDSQLPKDRFSAERLKGVDSTLKIQPAKLEDSAVYLCASSLGGTEILETQYFGPGTRLLVL.

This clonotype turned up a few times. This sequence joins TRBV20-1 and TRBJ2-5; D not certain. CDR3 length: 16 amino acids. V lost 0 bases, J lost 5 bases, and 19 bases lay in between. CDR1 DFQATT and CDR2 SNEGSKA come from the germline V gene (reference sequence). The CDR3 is CSARDHLRPLGETQYF. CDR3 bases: TGCAGTGCTAGAGATCACCTACGGCCGTTGGGGGAGACCCAGTACTTC.

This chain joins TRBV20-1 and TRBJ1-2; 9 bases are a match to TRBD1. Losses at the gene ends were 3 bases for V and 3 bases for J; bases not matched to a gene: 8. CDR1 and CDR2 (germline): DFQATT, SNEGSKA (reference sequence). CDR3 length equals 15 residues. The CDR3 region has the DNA TGCAGTGCTAGTCTCCCGACAGGGGGGGACTATGGCTACACCTTC. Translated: CSASLPTGGDYGYTF.